This record concerns one T cell receptor (beta chain) sequence. The antigen remains unidentified. This entry comes from a study of regulatory T cells in long-lasting Graves disease. General study findings and limits: In persistent patients, shared public clonotypes (about 2,800) outnumbered those in new patients (about 1,000).

Time point noted: newly diagnosed GD, antithyroid drugs for less than 3 months. The TCR library was prepared using RNA isolated from PBMCs. Building the TCR beta libraries relied on iRepertoire HTBI primers, and CDR3 regions underwent Arm-PCR. TCRdb independently ran MiXCR on the multiplex PCR reads; one entry per CDR3 protein. The sample comprises hundreds of thousands of distinct CDR3 sequences, less than 20% of which are singletons, and approximately 18% rests with the top ten. The V gene's germline CDR1 is MNHNS and CDR2 SASEGT. V was shortened by 9 bases and J by 3 bases, with 12 bases between the two germline ends. CDR3 size: 13 residues. These data also formed part of another study, on T cells in Graves' hyperthyroidism and ophthalmopathy. As that report states: Patients were aged 18 to 65, had disease duration under 2 months, and had newly diagnosed hyperthyroidism. Lactation, pregnancy, other autoimmune disease or uncontrolled infection excluded patients.

This clonotype was obtained from a woman in her 30s with Graves disease. The V gene is TRBV6-1, the J gene TRBJ1-5; D remains unclear. The source material was peripheral blood mononuclear cells (PBMCs), sampled at new diagnosis, from a patient treated with antithyroid drugs. The chain's CDR3 is CASKGGINQPQHF. CDR3 in DNA: TGTGCCAGTAAGGGCGGGATCAATCAGCCCCAGCATTTT.